The 17 T cell receptor beta chains listed next were all sequenced from one sample in a study of preoperative IRX-2 immunotherapy in early breast cancer. Treatment in this sample: preoperative locoregional IRX-2 cytokine immunotherapy. Clones were sequenced by immunoSEQ multiplex PCR, and TCRdb holds only the in-frame ones, with some missing. This table has approximately 100,000 clones, roughly 90% appearing once. Sequenced here: tumor tissue, sampled after IRX-2 immunotherapy. The receptors shown here come from a human donor with breast cancer.

The chain combines TRBV6-8 with TRBJ2-3, with a possible D match to TRBD1 (5 bases). Trimming left V 4 bases short and J 2 bases short, with 13 bases between. The CDR3 contains 15 residues. The germline CDR1 and CDR2 sequences are MNHGY and SAAAGT. Here the CDR3 reads CASSWGPTATDTQYF. CDR3 DNA: TGTGCCAGCAGTTGGGGCCCCACGGCCACAGATACGCAGTATTTT.

The rearrangement uses TRBV19 and TRBJ2-1; TRBD2 agrees at 13 bases. Trimming took 7 bases from V and 7 from J; bases not matched to a gene: 4. Per the germline V gene, CDR1 is LNHDA and CDR2 is SQIVND (reference sequence). The CDR3 loop spans 14 amino acids. CDR3 coding DNA: TGTGCCAGTAAAACTAGCGGGAGGGTGAATGAGCAGTTCTTC. Translated: CASKTSGRVNEQFF.

The chain has TRBV10-2 and TRBJ2-3; 10 bases align to TRBD2. The CDR3 extends over 17 amino acids. Germline-derived CDR1 and CDR2 are WSHSY and SAAADI. V dropped 4 bases and J dropped 5; count of bases not matched to a gene: 12. The CDR3 DNA sequence: TGCGCCAGCAGTGGTAGAAGAGCGGGAGGGCTAGAAGATACGCAGTATTTT. Its protein product is CASSGRRAGGLEDTQYF.

This chain connects TRBV30 to TRBJ2-2; D is unclear. Per the germline V gene, CDR1 is GTSNPN and CDR2 is SVGIG (reference sequence). This CDR3 region has 16 residues. Trimming removed 8 bases at V and 2 bases at J, with 21 bases between. In DNA, the CDR3 is TGTGCCAGCCTGGAAGAGGCCAGGATTAACACCGGGGAGCTGTTTTTT. It codes for CASLEEARINTGELFF. The full variable domain, with the rest looked up from reference TRBV30 and TRBJ2-2, is SQTIHQWPATLVQPVGSPLSLECTVEGTSNPNLYWYRQAAGRGLQLLFYSVGIGQISSEVPQNLSASRPQDRQFILSSKKLLLSDSGFYLCASLEEARINTGELFFGEGSRLTVL.

V and J are TRBV19 and TRBJ1-2, with 8 bases matching TRBD1. CDR3 length equals 15 residues. CDR1 is LNHDA, CDR2 SQIVND, per germline (reference sequence). Trimming removed 7 bases from V and 4 bases from J; junction bases left unmatched: 11. The DNA for the CDR3 is TGTGCCAGTAACAAACAGACAGGGGACAGCTATGGCTACACCTTC. Translation gives CASNKQTGDSYGYTF.

The chain is built from TRBV6-4 and TRBJ1-5; D is perhaps TRBD1 (5 bases). Germline CDR1 reads MRHNA; CDR2 reads SNTAGT. CDR3 length equals 17 residues. V lost 6 bases and J lost 2, with 20 bases in between. In DNA form, the CDR3 reads TGTGCCAGCAGGGCTAGACAGATGGGGGGTGGCAATCAGCCCCAGCATTTT. Protein: CASRARQMGGGNQPQHF.

The chain uses TRBV7-4 and TRBJ1-1; D remains ambiguous. V was trimmed by 2 bases and J by 2 bases, leaving 12 bases between them. Germline CDR1 SGHVT, CDR2 SQSDAQ. This CDR3 is 15 amino acids long. The CDR3 DNA follows: TGTGCCAGCAGCTTAACCACCAGTAGTAACACTGAAGCTTTCTTT. Its translation is CASSLTTSSNTEAFF.

The chain combines TRBV29-1 with TRBJ2-5; 10 nucleotides line up with TRBD2. The CDR3 has 14 residues. Germline CDR1 SQVTM, CDR2 ANQGSEA. V was pared by 7 bases and J by 2 bases, with 7 bases of the junction left unmatched. The CDR3 DNA sequence: TGCAGCGCAGGAGCGGGGGGGGGACAAGAGACCCAGTACTTC. Translating gives CSAGAGGGQETQYF.

In this sample, this clone turned up a few times. This sequence joins TRBV11-3 and TRBJ2-2, with D possibly being TRBD1 (5 bases). The CDR3 is 15 amino acids. Trimming took 4 bases from V and 3 from J, leaving 12 bases between them. CDR1 and CDR2 from the germline V gene are SGHNT and YENEEA. CDR3 sequence reads: CASSSDSRYTGELFF. For the CDR3, the DNA is TGTGCCAGCAGCTCCGACAGTCGCTACACCGGGGAGCTGTTTTTT. The entire variable domain, with the rest obtained from reference TRBV11-3 and TRBJ2-2, is as follows: EAGVVQSPRYKIIEKKQPVAFWCNPISGHNTLYWYLQNLGQGPELLIRYENEEAVDDSQLPKDRFSAERLKGVDSTLKIQPAELGDSAVYLCASSSDSRYTGELFFGEGSRLTVL.

The chain is built from TRBV23-1 and TRBJ2-1; no clear D gene. TRBV23-1 is marked as an open reading frame, function uncertain. Deletions cut 0 bases from V and 0 bases from J, with 15 bases between. This CDR3 has 18 amino acids. The DNA for the CDR3 is TGCGCCAGCAGTCAATCGATCCGGGTCCTTAGCTCCTACAATGAGCAGTTCTTC. Residues: CASSQSIRVLSSYNEQFF.

Within the sample, this clone is medium-sized. V gene TRBV11-3 combines with J gene TRBJ1-5; a weak D match, TRBD1 (5 bases). With 5 bases removed from V and 2 bases from J, the gap between germline ends came to 13 bases. The CDR3 has 15 amino acids. The germline CDR1 and CDR2 sequences are SGHNT and YENEEA. The CDR3 here is CASSPSGKGNQPQHF. DNA for the CDR3: TGTGCCAGCAGCCCGTCAGGGAAGGGCAATCAGCCCCAGCATTTT.

The V and J genes are TRBV30 and TRBJ1-1, with a tentative D call TRBD1 (5 bases). Germline assignment: CDR1 GTSNPN and CDR2 SVGIG (reference sequence). Deletions cut 7 bases from V and 0 bases from J, with 18 bases between. The CDR3 spans 15 residues. CDR3 amino acids: CASVRGQTMNTEAFF. The CDR3 DNA reads TGTGCCTCTGTCCGGGGCCAAACAATGAACACTGAAGCTTTCTTT.

The rearrangement joins TRBV6-8 to TRBJ2-7, with 10 positions matching TRBD1. The germline gives CDR1 MNHGY, CDR2 SAAAGT. The V gene end was trimmed by 7 bases and the J gene end by 4 bases; junction bases not matched to a gene: 10. This CDR3 has 15 residues. The CDR3 DNA is TGTGCCAGCACCCCCCTTGGGACAGGGGAGTACGAGCAGTACTTC. It translates to CASTPLGTGEYEQYF.

The V and J genes are TRBV28 and TRBJ1-1, with 9 bases matching TRBD1. This CDR3 is built from 14 residues. V was pared by 5 bases and J by 6 bases, with 7 bases of the junction left unmatched. Germline loops: CDR1 MDHEN, CDR2 SYDVKM. The CDR3 DNA follows: TGTGCCAGCAGTCCCGGACAGGGGAGAGCTGAAGCTTTCTTT. The encoded protein is CASSPGQGRAEAFF.

The chain links TRBV9 to TRBJ2-5, with TRBD1 identical over 9 bases. This CDR3 is built from 15 residues. Germline CDR1 is SGDLS and CDR2 is YYNGEE. The V and J ends lost 5 bases and 4 bases, in that order; junction bases with no gene match: 9. The CDR3 coding sequence is TGTGCCAGCAGTGTGGGACAGGGAGCCGCAGAGACCCAGTACTTC. As protein: CASSVGQGAAETQYF.

This chain's CDR3 is CAINRGLDPRDEQYF. The DNA of the CDR3 is TGTGCCATCAACAGGGGACTAGATCCTCGGGACGAGCAGTACTTC. This chain joins TRBV6-8 and TRBJ2-7, with D possibly matching TRBD2 (8 bases). Germline V gene sequence: CDR1 MNHGY, CDR2 SAAAGT. The CDR3 runs to 15 residues. V dropped 10 bases and J dropped 5 bases, with 24 bases sitting between them.

This chain uses TRBV19 with TRBJ1-1, with D uncertain. V was shortened by 7 bases and J by 2 bases, with 17 bases between the two germline ends. This CDR3 has 15 amino acids. CDR1 and CDR2 from the germline V gene are LNHDA and SQIVND (reference sequence). CDR3 DNA: TGTGCCAGTACTCCTTTCGGAAACAAAAACACTGAAGCTTTCTTT. Translating gives CASTPFGNKNTEAFF.